The clone carrying this T cell receptor (beta chain) was seen a few times. Its antigen is unidentified. The germline V and J ends were trimmed by 0 bases and 10 bases, with 10 bases remaining between them. The CDR3 has 14 amino acids. CDR1 and CDR2 (germline): SEHNR, FQNEAQ (reference sequence). The data belong to a study of vaccination effects on CD4 cells after COVID-19. As for the study in general: Participants each got two BNT162b2 or mRNA-1273 vaccine doses.

Method: immunoSEQ multiplex PCR; TCRdb's copy keeps in-frame clones and lacks some. The sample records tens of thousands of clones, roughly 74% being singletons. Expansion of antigen-specific CD4+ T cells with viral peptide pools was carried out by the ViraFEST assay before sequencing. Scientists isolated CD4+ T cells after an approximately ten-day culture period ended. Vaccine recipients, nucleocapsid antibody negative, had no prior SARS-CoV-2 infection. Peptides at about 10 ug/ml and IL-2 at roughly 9.3 IU/ml were added to some 2 million PBMC per well. Study-level findings and limits: Marked clonal contraction of both clone types appeared late after vaccination. Within healthy vaccinees, only 1 of 255 vaccine-induced clones displayed cross-reactivity with common cold coronaviruses.

The sample in question was CD4+ T cells from PBMCs cultured with HCoV-NL63 spike peptides, obtained before COVID-19 vaccination. The sequence was collected from a human donor who received a COVID-19 vaccine. The gene calls are TRBV7-9 and TRBJ1-6; D uncertain. The CDR3 is CASSLAVGGSPLHF. DNA of the CDR3: TGTGCCAGCAGCTTAGCTGTGGGAGGATCACCCCTCCACTTT.